One sample yielded the 21 T cell receptor beta chains listed below, sequenced in a study of shared clonotypes between healthy human individuals. This table comes from immunoSEQ multiplex PCR, and its TCRdb copy is limited to in-frame clones, with some not included. The table records roughly 500,000 clones, almost 97% of them present only once. Sequencing used naive CD4+ T cells sorted from blood. Subset denoted: CD45RA+ positively selected. These receptors were collected from a woman aged 30 to 39 in good health.

The chain is built from TRBV23-1 and TRBJ2-7; 14 nucleotides align to TRBD2. TRBV23-1 qualifies as an ORF whose function is uncertain. CDR3 length: 16 residues. The V gene end was trimmed by 0 bases and the J gene end by 6 bases; junction bases not matched to a gene: 4. The CDR3 here is CASSQSTSGRALEQYF. In DNA, the CDR3 is TGCGCCAGCAGTCAATCGACTAGCGGGAGGGCCCTCGAGCAGTACTTC.

This clone was observed a single time. This chain connects TRBV7-8 to TRBJ2-1, with 7 positions matching TRBD2. The CDR3 spans 15 residues. J was trimmed by 5 bases and V by 1 base; bases with no gene match: 5. The V gene's germline CDR1 is SGHVS and CDR2 FQNEAQ. CDR3 amino acids: CASSLGPSGNNEQFF. CDR3 in DNA: TGTGCCAGCAGCTTAGGTCCCAGCGGGAACAATGAGCAGTTCTTC.

The V and J genes are TRBV28 and TRBJ1-3; 7 bases are shared with TRBD1. The CDR3 sequence is 18 residues long. Germline CDR1 reads MDHEN; CDR2 reads SYDVKM. The V segment lost 3 bases and the J segment 3 bases; nucleotides outside the gene matches: 14. CDR3 loop: CASSFRVRGKKVGNTIYF. The CDR3 nucleotides are TGTGCCAGCAGTTTTAGGGTCAGGGGGAAAAAAGTTGGAAACACCATATATTTT.

The V call is TRBV15, the J call TRBJ2-5; 9 bases are a match to TRBD1. The J call could be wrong; TRBJ2-7 is a better fit for the DNA end. The CDR3 totals 14 residues. Germline CDR1 and CDR2: LNHNV and YYDKDF (reference sequence). The chain's CDR3 is CATSRRDRDYEQYF. As DNA, the CDR3 is TGTGCCACCAGCAGACGGGACAGGGACTACGAGCAGTACTTC.

This CDR3 is CASRSGNEQFF. CDR3 coding DNA: TGTGCCAGTAGGAGCGGGAATGAGCAGTTCTTC. J is TRBJ2-1 and V is TRBV19; possibly TRBD2 for D (6 bases). V was clipped by 6 bases and J by 7 bases, with 7 bases between them. The CDR3 consists of 11 residues. CDR1 LNHDA and CDR2 SQIVND come from the germline V gene (reference sequence).

This chain connects TRBV15 to TRBJ2-5; D gene uncertain. CDR1 and CDR2 (germline): LNHNV, YYDKDF (reference sequence). The CDR3 has 13 residues. The ends were cut back, 0 bases at V and 5 bases at J, with 7 bases in the middle. CDR3 sequence reads: CATSRDQAETQYF. For the CDR3, the DNA is TGTGCCACCAGCAGAGATCAAGCGGAGACCCAGTACTTC.

The chain joins TRBV5-1 to TRBJ2-3; the D is unclear. Germline CDR1 reads SGHRS; CDR2 reads YFSETQ. This CDR3 contains 11 residues. With 3 bases removed from V and 2 bases from J, the gap between germline ends came to 1 base. CDR3 DNA: TGCGCCAGCAGCTACACAGATACGCAGTATTTT. This translates into CASSYTDTQYF.

This rearrangement joins TRBV14 to TRBJ1-5; no clear D. The germline V gene has CDR1 SGHDN and CDR2 FVKESK. Trimming cost V 0 bases and J 0 bases, with 3 bases left between them. The CDR3 totals 14 residues. DNA for the CDR3: TGTGCCAGCAGCCAAGATTTTAGCAATCAGCCCCAGCATTTT. This translates into CASSQDFSNQPQHF. The entire variable domain, with the rest obtained from reference TRBV14 and TRBJ1-5, is as follows: EAGVTQFPSHSVIEKGQTVTLRCDPISGHDNLYWYRRVMGKEIKFLLHFVKESKQDESGMPNNRFLAERTGGTYSTLKVQPAELEDSGVYFCASSQDFSNQPQHFGDGTRLSIL.

This sequence joins TRBV21-1 and TRBJ2-7; no DNA check was done on the table's D call, TRBD2. TRBV21-1 constitutes a pseudogene. This CDR3 has 13 residues. The chain's CDR3 is CASRPLREYEQYF. CDR3 nucleotide sequence: TGTGCCAGTCGACCGTTGAGGGAATACGAGCAGTACTTC.

This clone was recorded once. The chain carries TRBV28 and TRBJ2-7; D uncertain. Trimming shortened V by 8 bases and J by 2 bases, and 13 bases separated the two germline ends. Per germline, CDR1 MDHEN and CDR2 SYDVKM. There are 13 residues in the CDR3. The CDR3, as DNA: TGTGCCAGCGCCCAACAGACCCCCTACGAGCAGTACTTC. It yields the protein CASAQQTPYEQYF. Using reference TRBV28 and TRBJ2-7 for the parts outside the CDR3, the full variable domain is DVKVTQSSRYLVKRTGEKVFLECVQDMDHENMFWYRQDPGLGLRLIYFSYDVKMKEKGDIPEGYSVSREKKERFSLILESASTNQTSMYLCASAQQTPYEQYFGPGTRLTVT.

The CDR3 nucleotides are TGTGCCAGCAGCTTGTTCGCATTAGCGGGAGGCTACGAGCAGTACTTC. Translating gives CASSLFALAGGYEQYF. The V gene is TRBV5-6, the J gene TRBJ2-7; the match to TRBD2 covers 10 bases. There are 16 residues in the CDR3. The junction had 7 bases not matched to a gene; V was cut back by 1 base and J by 3 bases. CDR1 is SGHDT, CDR2 YYEEEE, per germline. The full variable domain, with the rest looked up from reference TRBV5-6 and TRBJ2-7, is DAGVTQSPTHLIKTRGQQVTLRCSPKSGHDTVSWYQQALGQGPQFIFQYYEEEERQRGNFPDRFSGHQFPNYSSELNVNALLLGDSALYLCASSLFALAGGYEQYFGPGTRLTVT.

The V gene is TRBV11-2, the J gene TRBJ2-7; the match to TRBD2 covers 14 bases. Germline CDR1 reads SGHAT; CDR2 reads FQNNGV. The V gene end was trimmed by 4 bases and the J gene end by 6 bases; junction bases not matched to a gene: 8. There are 16 residues in the CDR3. The CDR3, as DNA: TGTGCCAGCAGCTCTCGACTAGCGGGAGGGATCGTCGAGCAGTACTTC. It specifies CASSSRLAGGIVEQYF.

The chain links TRBV28 to TRBJ2-7; 7 bases match TRBD2. CDR3 length: 13 amino acids. The ends lost 7 bases at V and 1 base at J; junction bases unmatched: 4. Germline CDR1 and CDR2: MDHEN and SYDVKM. The CDR3 reads CASISSGSYEQYF. In nucleotides, the CDR3 is TGTGCCAGCATATCTAGCGGATCCTACGAGCAGTACTTC. Full variable domain (outside the CDR3, taken from reference TRBV28 and TRBJ2-7): DVKVTQSSRYLVKRTGEKVFLECVQDMDHENMFWYRQDPGLGLRLIYFSYDVKMKEKGDIPEGYSVSREKKERFSLILESASTNQTSMYLCASISSGSYEQYFGPGTRLTVT.

The gene calls are TRBV19 and TRBJ2-3; 11 nucleotides align to TRBD2. V dropped 7 bases and J dropped 0; count of bases not matched to a gene: 6. Germline CDR1 is LNHDA and CDR2 is SQIVND (reference sequence). This CDR3 has 16 amino acids. CDR3 sequence: CASTFRLAGSTDTQYF. The DNA of the CDR3 is TGTGCCAGTACTTTCAGACTAGCGGGAAGCACAGATACGCAGTATTTT.

This clone is a singleton in its sample. The CDR3, as DNA: TGTGCCAGCAGTTCTCGTGCTAGCGGCTACAATGAGCAGTTCTTC. Its translation is CASSSRASGYNEQFF. The gene calls are TRBV27 and TRBJ2-1; 7 bases map to TRBD2. The germline CDR1 and CDR2 sequences are MNHEY and SMNVEV (reference sequence). The CDR3 contains 15 residues. V shed 4 bases, J shed 3 bases, and the junction held 6 bases outside the gene matches.

The chain joins TRBV7-8 to TRBJ1-5, with 7 positions matching TRBD1. The CDR3 is 13 amino acids. V lost 1 base to trimming and J lost 7 bases; unmatched junction nucleotides: 1. CDR1 is SGHVS and CDR2 is FQNEAQ in the germline V gene. CDR3 nucleotides: TGTGCCAGCAGCTTAGACAGGGGCCAGCCCCAGCATTTT. This codes for CASSLDRGQPQHF.

The rearrangement links TRBV7-8 to TRBJ1-2, with no clear D. The CDR3 is 13 amino acids. The germline CDR1 and CDR2 sequences are SGHVS and FQNEAQ. The V end was cut by 2 bases, the J end by 4 bases, with 8 bases between. The CDR3 sequence: CASSLRRLYGYTF. Here the CDR3 DNA reads TGTGCCAGCAGCTTACGGCGACTCTATGGCTACACCTTC.

V is TRBV18 and J is TRBJ2-7, with D perhaps TRBD1 or TRBD2 (6 bases each). Germline V gene data show CDR1 as KGHSH and CDR2 as LQKENI. Trimming pared 0 bases from V and 3 bases from J, leaving 15 bases between. This CDR3 region has 16 residues. The DNA for the CDR3 is TGTGCCAGCTCACCACCGGCGGAGGGGGGATACTACGAGCAGTACTTC. Translated: CASSPPAEGGYYEQYF.

The table lists this clone with a count of one. The J gene is TRBJ2-7, the V gene TRBV10-1, with 7 nucleotides matching TRBD2. The V gene's germline CDR1 is WNHNN and CDR2 SYGVQD (reference sequence). The CDR3 extends over 15 amino acids. V was clipped by 3 bases and J by 5 bases; unmatched bases: 10. The CDR3 region is CASSEGLAVENEQYF. CDR3 nucleotide sequence: TGCGCCAGCAGTGAAGGGCTAGCGGTTGAGAACGAGCAGTACTTC.

The rearrangement uses TRBV7-8 and TRBJ2-7; TRBD2 matches 9 bases. The CDR3 has 16 residues. Germline V lookup: CDR1 SGHVS, CDR2 FQNEAQ. Trimming at V came to 0 bases and at J to 2 bases, leaving 5 bases not matched to a gene. This CDR3 is CASSLARAGGPYEQYF. Written as DNA, the CDR3 is TGTGCCAGCAGCTTAGCGCGGGCGGGAGGGCCCTACGAGCAGTACTTC. The variable domain in full, with the rest retrieved from reference TRBV7-8 and TRBJ2-7, is GAGVSQSPRYKVAKRGQDVALRCDPISGHVSLFWYQQALGQGPEFLTYFQNEAQLDKSGLPSDRFFAERPEGSVSTLKIQRTQQEDSAVYLCASSLARAGGPYEQYFGPGTRLTVT.

The chain has TRBV28 and TRBJ2-5, with 8 bases identical to TRBD2. The J call is in doubt because the DNA end fits TRBJ2-7 better. CDR3 size: 13 residues. Germline values: CDR1 MDHEN, CDR2 SYDVKM. DNA for the CDR3: TGTGCCAGCAGCCGAGCGGGAGTCTACGAGCAGTACTTC. It translates to CASSRAGVYEQYF.